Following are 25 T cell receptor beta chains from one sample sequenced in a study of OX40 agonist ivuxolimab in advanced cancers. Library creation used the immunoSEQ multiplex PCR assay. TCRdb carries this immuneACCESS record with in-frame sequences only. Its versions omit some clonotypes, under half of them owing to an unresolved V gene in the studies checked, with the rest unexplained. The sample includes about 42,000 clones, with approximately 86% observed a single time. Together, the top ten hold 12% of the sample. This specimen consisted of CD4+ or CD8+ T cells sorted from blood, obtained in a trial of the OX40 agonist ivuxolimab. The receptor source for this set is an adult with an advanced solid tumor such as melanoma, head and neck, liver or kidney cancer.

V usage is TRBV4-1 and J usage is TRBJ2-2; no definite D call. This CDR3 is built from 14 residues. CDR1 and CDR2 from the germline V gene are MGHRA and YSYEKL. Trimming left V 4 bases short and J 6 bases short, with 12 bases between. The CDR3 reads CASSRSSGAGELFF. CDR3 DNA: TGCGCCAGCAGCCGTAGTTCTGGAGCCGGGGAGCTGTTTTTT.

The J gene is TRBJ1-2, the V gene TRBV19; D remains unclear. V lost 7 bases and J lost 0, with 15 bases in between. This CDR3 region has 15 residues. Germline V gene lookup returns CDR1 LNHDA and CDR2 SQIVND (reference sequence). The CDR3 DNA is TGTGCCAGTATGCGCGGGAGTTTGGCTAACTATGGCTACACCTTC. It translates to CASMRGSLANYGYTF.

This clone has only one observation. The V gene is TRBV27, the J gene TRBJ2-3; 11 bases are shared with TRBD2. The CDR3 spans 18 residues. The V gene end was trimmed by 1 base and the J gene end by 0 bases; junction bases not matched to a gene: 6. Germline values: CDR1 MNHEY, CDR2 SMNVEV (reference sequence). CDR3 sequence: CASSLWTSGRPSTDTQYF. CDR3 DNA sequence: TGTGCCAGCAGTTTATGGACTAGCGGGCGTCCTAGCACAGATACGCAGTATTTT.

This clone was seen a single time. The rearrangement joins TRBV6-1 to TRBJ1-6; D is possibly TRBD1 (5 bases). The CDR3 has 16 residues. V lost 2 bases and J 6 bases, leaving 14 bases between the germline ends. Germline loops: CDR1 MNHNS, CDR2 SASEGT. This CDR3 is CASSEHEERGNSPLHF. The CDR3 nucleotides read TGTGCCAGCAGTGAACATGAGGAAAGGGGTAATTCACCCCTCCACTTT.

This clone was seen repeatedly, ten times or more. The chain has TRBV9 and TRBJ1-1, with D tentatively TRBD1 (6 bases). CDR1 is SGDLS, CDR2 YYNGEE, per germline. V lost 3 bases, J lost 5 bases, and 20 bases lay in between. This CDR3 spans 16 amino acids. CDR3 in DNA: TGTGCCAGCAGCGCCAGGGGAACAGGAGGAGGAACTGAAGCTTTCTTT. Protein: CASSARGTGGGTEAFF.

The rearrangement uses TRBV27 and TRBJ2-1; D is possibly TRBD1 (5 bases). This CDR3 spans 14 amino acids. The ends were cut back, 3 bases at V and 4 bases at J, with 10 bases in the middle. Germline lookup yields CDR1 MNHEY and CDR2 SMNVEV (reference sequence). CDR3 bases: TGTGCCAGCAGTTTTGAAGGGGCTTACAATGAGCAGTTCTTC. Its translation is CASSFEGAYNEQFF.

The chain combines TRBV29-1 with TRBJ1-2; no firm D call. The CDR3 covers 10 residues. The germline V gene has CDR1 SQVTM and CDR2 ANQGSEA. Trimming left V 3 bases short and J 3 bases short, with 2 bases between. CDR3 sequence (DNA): TGCAGCGTTGAGGACTATGGCTACACCTTC. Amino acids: CSVEDYGYTF.

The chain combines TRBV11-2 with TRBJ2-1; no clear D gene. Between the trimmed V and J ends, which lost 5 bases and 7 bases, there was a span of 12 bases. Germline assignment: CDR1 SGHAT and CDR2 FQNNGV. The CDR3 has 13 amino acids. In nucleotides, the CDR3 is TGTGCCAGCAGCCCCCGACCGGATAATGAGCAGTTCTTC. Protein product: CASSPRPDNEQFF. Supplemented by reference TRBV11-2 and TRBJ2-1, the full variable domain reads EAGVAQSPRYKIIEKRQSVAFWCNPISGHATLYWYQQILGQGPKLLIQFQNNGVVDDSQLPKDRFSAERLKGVDSTLKIQPAKLEDSAVYLCASSPRPDNEQFFGPGTRLTVL.

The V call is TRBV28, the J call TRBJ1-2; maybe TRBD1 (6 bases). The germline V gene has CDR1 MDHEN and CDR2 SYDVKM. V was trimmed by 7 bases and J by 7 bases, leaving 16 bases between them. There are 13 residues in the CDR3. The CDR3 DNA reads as TGTGCCAGCACCCCTGGGGGGGCTACTGGCTACACCTTC. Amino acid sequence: CASTPGGATGYTF.

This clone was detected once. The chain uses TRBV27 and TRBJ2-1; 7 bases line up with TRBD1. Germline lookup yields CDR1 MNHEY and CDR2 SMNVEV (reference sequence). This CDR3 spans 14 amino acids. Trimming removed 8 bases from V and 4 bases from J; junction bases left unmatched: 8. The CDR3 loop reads CASGRQGQYNEQFF. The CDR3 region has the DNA TGTGCCAGCGGACGACAGGGACAGTACAATGAGCAGTTCTTC.

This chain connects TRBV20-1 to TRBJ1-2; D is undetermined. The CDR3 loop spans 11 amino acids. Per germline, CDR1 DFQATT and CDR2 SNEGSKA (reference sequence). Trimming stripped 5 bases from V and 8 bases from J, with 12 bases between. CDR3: CSAPTPRGYTF. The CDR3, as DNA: TGCAGTGCTCCCACCCCACGAGGCTACACCTTC.

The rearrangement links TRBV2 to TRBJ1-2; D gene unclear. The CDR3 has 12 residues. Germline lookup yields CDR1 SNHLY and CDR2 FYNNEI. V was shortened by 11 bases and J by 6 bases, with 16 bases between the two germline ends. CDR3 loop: CAGDPRGDGYTF. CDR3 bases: TGTGCCGGCGACCCTCGGGGAGATGGCTACACCTTC.

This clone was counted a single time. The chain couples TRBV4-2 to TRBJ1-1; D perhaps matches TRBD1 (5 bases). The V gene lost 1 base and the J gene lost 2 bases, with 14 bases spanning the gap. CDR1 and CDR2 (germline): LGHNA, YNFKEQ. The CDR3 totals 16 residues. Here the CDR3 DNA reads TGTGCCAGCAGCCAAGTACGGGAGGGGATTAACACTGAAGCTTTCTTT. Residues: CASSQVREGINTEAFF.

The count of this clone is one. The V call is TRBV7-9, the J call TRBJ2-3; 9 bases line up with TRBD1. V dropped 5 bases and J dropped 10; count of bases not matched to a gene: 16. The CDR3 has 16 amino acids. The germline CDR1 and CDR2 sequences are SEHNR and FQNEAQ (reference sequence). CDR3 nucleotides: TGTGCCAGCAGCGCCTTACAGGGGGCCAGTTTAGGCGCGCAGTATTTT. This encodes CASSALQGASLGAQYF. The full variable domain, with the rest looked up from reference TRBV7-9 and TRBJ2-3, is DTGVSQNPRHKITKRGQNVTFRCDPISEHNRLYWYRQTLGQGPEFLTYFQNEAQLEKSRLLSDRFSAERPKGSFSTLEIQRTEQGDSAMYLCASSALQGASLGAQYFGPGTRLTVL.

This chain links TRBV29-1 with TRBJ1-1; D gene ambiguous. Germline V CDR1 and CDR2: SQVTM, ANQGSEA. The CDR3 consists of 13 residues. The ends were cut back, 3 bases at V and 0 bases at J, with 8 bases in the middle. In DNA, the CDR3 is TGCAGCGTTGAGGGTGGTATGAACACTGAAGCTTTCTTT. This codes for CSVEGGMNTEAFF.

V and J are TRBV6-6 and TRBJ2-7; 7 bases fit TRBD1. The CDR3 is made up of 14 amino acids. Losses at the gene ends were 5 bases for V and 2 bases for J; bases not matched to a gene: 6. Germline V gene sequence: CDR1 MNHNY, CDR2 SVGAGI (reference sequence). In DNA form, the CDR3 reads TGTGCCAGCAGTCCCAGGGGGATCGCCTACGAGCAGTACTTC. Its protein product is CASSPRGIAYEQYF.

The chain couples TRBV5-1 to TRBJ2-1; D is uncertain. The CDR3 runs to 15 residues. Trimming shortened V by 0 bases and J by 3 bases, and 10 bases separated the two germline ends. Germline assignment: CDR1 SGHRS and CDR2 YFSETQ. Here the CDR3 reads CASSLEQSIYNEQFF. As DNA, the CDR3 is TGCGCCAGCAGCTTGGAACAGTCAATCTACAATGAGCAGTTCTTC.

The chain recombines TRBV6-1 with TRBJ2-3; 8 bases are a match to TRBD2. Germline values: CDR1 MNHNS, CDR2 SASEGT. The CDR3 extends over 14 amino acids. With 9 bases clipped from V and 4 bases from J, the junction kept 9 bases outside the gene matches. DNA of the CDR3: TGTGCCAGTCCCGGCCCCGGGGGGGCAGATACGCAGTATTTT. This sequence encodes CASPGPGGADTQYF.

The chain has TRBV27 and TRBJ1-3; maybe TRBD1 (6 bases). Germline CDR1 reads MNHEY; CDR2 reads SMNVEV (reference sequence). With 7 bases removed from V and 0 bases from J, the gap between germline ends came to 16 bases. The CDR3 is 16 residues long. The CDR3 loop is CASNPNRTDSGNTIYF. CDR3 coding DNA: TGTGCCAGCAACCCGAACCGGACAGACTCTGGAAACACCATATATTTT.

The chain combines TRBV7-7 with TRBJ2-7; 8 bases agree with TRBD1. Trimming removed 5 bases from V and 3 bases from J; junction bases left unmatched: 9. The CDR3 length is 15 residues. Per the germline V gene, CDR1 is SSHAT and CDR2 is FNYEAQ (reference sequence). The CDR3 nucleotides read TGTGCCAGCAGCGCCGGGACAGGAGATTTCTACGAGCAGTACTTC. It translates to CASSAGTGDFYEQYF.

The CDR3 spells CASSNTPGHYYGYTF. CDR3 bases: TGTGCCAGCAGCAATACTCCGGGACACTACTATGGCTACACCTTC. This chain uses TRBV11-2 with TRBJ1-2, with D tentatively TRBD1 (6 bases). CDR3 length equals 15 residues. CDR1 SGHAT and CDR2 FQNNGV come from the germline V gene. V shed 5 bases and J shed 3 bases, with 16 bases lying between them.

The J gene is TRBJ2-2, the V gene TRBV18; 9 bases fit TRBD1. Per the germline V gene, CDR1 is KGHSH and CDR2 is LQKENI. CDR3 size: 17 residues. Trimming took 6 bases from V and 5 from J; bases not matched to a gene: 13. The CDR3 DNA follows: TGTGCCAGCTCCCACCGGGACAGGGAAGTTTGGACCGGGGAGCTGTTTTTT. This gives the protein CASSHRDREVWTGELFF.

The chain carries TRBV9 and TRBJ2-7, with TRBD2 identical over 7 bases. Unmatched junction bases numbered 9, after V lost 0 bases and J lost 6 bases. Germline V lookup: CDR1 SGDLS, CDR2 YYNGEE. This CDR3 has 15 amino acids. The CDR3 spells CASSVGGGSLVEQYF. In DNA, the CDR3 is TGTGCCAGCAGCGTAGGAGGCGGGAGTTTGGTCGAGCAGTACTTC.

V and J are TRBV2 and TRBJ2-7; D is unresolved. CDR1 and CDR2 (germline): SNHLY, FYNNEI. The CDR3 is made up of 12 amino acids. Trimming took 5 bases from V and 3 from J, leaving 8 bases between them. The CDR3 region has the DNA TGTGCCAGCAGTCAAATCTTCTACGAGCAGTACTTC. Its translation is CASSQIFYEQYF.

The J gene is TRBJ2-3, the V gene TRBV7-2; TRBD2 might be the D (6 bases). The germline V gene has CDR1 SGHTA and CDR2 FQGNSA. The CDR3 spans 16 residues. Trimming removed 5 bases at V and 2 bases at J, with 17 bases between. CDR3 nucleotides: TGTGCCAGCAGCGCATCCGGCCAGCGGGCCACAGATACGCAGTATTTT. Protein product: CASSASGQRATDTQYF.